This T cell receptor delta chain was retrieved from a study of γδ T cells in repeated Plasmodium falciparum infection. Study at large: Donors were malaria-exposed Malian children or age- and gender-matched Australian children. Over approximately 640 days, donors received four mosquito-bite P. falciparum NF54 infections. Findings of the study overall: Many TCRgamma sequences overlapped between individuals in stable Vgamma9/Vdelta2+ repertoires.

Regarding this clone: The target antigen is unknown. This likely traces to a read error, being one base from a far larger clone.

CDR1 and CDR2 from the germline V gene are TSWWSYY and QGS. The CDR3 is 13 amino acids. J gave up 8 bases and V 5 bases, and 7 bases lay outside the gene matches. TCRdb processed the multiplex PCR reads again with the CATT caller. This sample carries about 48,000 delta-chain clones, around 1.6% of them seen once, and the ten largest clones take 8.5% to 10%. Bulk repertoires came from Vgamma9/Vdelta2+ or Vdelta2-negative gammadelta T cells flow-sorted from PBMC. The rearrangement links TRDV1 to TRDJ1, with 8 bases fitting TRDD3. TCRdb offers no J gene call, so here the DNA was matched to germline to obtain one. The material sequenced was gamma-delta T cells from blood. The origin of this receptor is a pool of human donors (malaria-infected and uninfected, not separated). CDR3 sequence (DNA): TGTGCTCTTGGGATTACTGGGGGCTCAAAACTCATCTTT. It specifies CALGITGGSKLIF.